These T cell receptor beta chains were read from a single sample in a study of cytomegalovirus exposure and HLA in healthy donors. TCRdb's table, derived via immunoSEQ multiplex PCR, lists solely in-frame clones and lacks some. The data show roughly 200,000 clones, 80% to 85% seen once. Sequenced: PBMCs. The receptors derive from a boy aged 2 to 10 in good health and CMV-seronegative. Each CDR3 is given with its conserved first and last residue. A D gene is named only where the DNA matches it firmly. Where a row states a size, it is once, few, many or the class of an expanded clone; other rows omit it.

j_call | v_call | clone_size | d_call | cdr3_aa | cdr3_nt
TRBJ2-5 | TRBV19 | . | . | CASSIGREWETQYF | TGTGCCAGTAGTATTGGCCGGGAATGGGAGACCCAGTACTTC
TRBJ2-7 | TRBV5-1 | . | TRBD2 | CASSLTSGAYEQYF | TGCGCCAGCAGCTTGACTAGCGGAGCCTACGAGCAGTACTTC
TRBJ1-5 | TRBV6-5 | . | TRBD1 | CASSRDRGDQPQHF | TGTGCCAGCAGCCGGGACAGGGGGGATCAGCCCCAGCATTTT
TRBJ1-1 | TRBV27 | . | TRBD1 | CASSTLQGMENTEAFF | TGTGCCAGCAGTACCCTACAGGGGATGGAGAACACTGAAGCTTTCTTT
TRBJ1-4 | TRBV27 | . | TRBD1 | CASSHGTGGEKLFF | TGTGCCAGCAGTCACGGGACAGGGGGGGAAAAACTGTTTTTT
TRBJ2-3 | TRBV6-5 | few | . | CASSYGESTDTQYF | TGTGCCAGCAGTTACGGGGAGAGCACAGATACGCAGTATTTT
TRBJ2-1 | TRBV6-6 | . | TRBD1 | CASSPTDREWYNEQFF | TGTGCCAGCAGTCCAACCGACAGGGAATGGTACAATGAGCAGTTCTTC
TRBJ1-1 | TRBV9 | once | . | CASSVADNTEAFF | TGTGCCAGCAGCGTAGCAGATAACACTGAAGCTTTCTTT
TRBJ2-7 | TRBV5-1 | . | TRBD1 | CASSLYRGADEQYF | TGCGCCAGCAGCTTATACAGGGGAGCGGACGAGCAGTACTTC
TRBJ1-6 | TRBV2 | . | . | CAIPVSSYNSPLHF | TGTGCCATCCCCGTGAGCTCCTATAATTCACCCCTCCACTTT
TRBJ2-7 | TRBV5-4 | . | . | CASSLDGGNPKNEQYF | TGTGCCAGCAGCTTGGATGGCGGGAACCCAAAGAACGAGCAGTACTTC
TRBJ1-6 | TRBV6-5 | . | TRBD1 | CASSASTGGKSPLHF | TGTGCCAGCAGTGCTAGTACAGGGGGCAAATCACCCCTCCACTTT
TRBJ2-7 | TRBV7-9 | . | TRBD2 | CASSLGIAGAGEQYF | TGTGCCAGCAGCTTGGGGATAGCGGGAGCGGGAGAGCAGTACTTC
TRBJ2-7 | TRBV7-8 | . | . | CASSSTEVLALGEQYF | TGTGCCAGCAGCTCTACGGAGGTACTAGCTCTGGGCGAGCAGTACTTC
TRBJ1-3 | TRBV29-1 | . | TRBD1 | CSVVDRASSGNTIYF | TGCAGCGTTGTGGACAGGGCCAGCTCTGGAAACACCATATATTTT